This T cell receptor beta chain was sequenced during a study of blood T cell repertoires in COVID-19. Study at large: Samples came from the United States, Italy and Spain, spanning acute and convalescent COVID-19. In each case, the material was cDNA or gDNA derived from T cells, B-cell-depleted T cells, or PBMCs.

The table lists this clone with a count of one. As originally analysed: Cell counts per sample came from amplifying reference gene primers. Here immunoSEQ multiplex PCR was the method, and the copy in TCRdb shows in-frame clones only, minus some. V and J calls and clone size are those listed in that table; D and trimming were worked out from the DNA. The sample lists around 70,000 clones, roughly 90% occurring once. V shed 1 base, J shed 2 bases, and the junction held 3 bases outside the gene matches. The germline V gene has CDR1 LGHDT and CDR2 YNNKEL (reference sequence). The length of the CDR3 is 16 residues.

The origin of this receptor is a human donor in a cohort sampled during active COVID-19. Sequenced input: peripheral blood. The V gene is TRBV3-1 (or the pseudogene TRBV3-2), the J gene TRBJ2-2, with TRBD1 matching over 8 bases. The CDR3 reads CASSQATGVNTGELFF. The DNA of the CDR3 is TGTGCCAGCAGCCAAGCGACAGGGGTTAACACCGGGGAGCTGTTTTTT.